A single sample is the source of the 6 T cell receptor beta chains below, sequenced in a study of blood T cell repertoires in COVID-19. Method: immunoSEQ multiplex PCR; TCRdb's copy keeps in-frame clones and lacks some. The sample has some 270,000 clones; 65% to 85% are singletons. The sample consisted of peripheral blood. The receptor set was obtained from a person aged 65 to 85 with COVID-19, enrolled during active disease.

The V gene is TRBV4-3, the J gene TRBJ2-3; a weak D match, TRBD1 (7 bases). CDR1 is LGHNA, CDR2 YSLEER, per germline. The V end was cut by 2 bases, the J end by 10 bases, with 28 bases between. The CDR3 is made up of 18 amino acids. This CDR3 is CASSQYRLGLTAQGSQYF. The CDR3 DNA is TGCGCCAGCAGCCAATATAGGTTGGGACTGACAGCACAGGGGTCGCAGTATTTT.

Comments on this clone: The same CDR3 is also encoded by other DNA sequences in this sample. V usage is TRBV28 and J usage is TRBJ1-5, with 9 bases fitting TRBD1. With 5 bases clipped from V and 5 bases from J, the junction kept 4 bases outside the gene matches. The CDR3 spans 14 residues. Germline CDR1 and CDR2: MDHEN and SYDVKM. CDR3 nucleotides: TGTGCCAGCAGTCTGGACAGGGGTTATCAGCCCCAGCATTTT. It encodes CASSLDRGYQPQHF.

This clone occurred a few times. CDR3 loop: CASSSDRINSPLHF. The CDR3 nucleotides are TGTGCCAGCAGCTCCGACAGGATTAATTCACCCCTCCACTTT. The chain combines TRBV11-1 with TRBJ1-6; D possibly corresponds to TRBD1 (6 bases). The germline V gene has CDR1 SGHAT and CDR2 FQDESV (reference sequence). V was trimmed by 4 bases and J by 6 bases, leaving 10 bases between them. The CDR3 totals 14 residues.

The chain combines TRBV19 with TRBJ2-1, with TRBD2 as a possible D gene (5 bases). This CDR3 has 15 amino acids. V dropped 4 bases and J dropped 4 bases, with 14 bases sitting between them. The germline CDR1 and CDR2 sequences are LNHDA and SQIVND (reference sequence). The CDR3 region is CASSTGLLPYNEQFF. CDR3 nucleotide sequence: TGTGCCAGTAGTACCGGACTCCTTCCTTACAATGAGCAGTTCTTC.

The rearrangement uses TRBV5-5 and TRBJ2-5; 11 positions match TRBD1. The CDR3 loop spans 17 amino acids. Germline V CDR1 and CDR2: SGHKS, YYEKEE (reference sequence). V was clipped by 3 bases and J by 5 bases; unmatched bases: 12. CDR3 region: CASSSISGTGGRETQYF. The CDR3 DNA is TGTGCCAGCAGCTCCATCTCCGGGACAGGGGGTAGGGAGACCCAGTACTTC.

The chain has TRBV12-3 or TRBV12-4 and TRBJ1-6; D uncertain. Trimming left V 6 bases short and J 9 bases short, with 12 bases between. The CDR3 is 13 amino acids. The CDR3: CASSRGKSSPLHF. The CDR3 DNA reads TGTGCCAGCAGCCGAGGGAAGTCTTCACCCCTCCACTTT.